This T cell receptor (beta chain) was documented in a study of T cell changes during pregnancy in multiple sclerosis. Per the germline V gene, CDR1 is MNHNS and CDR2 is SASEGT. V was shortened by 0 bases and J by 5 bases, with 13 bases between the two germline ends. The length of the CDR3 is 15 residues. The method was immunoSEQ multiplex PCR; TCRdb's version includes in-frame clones alone and lacks a portion of them. The sample yields tens of thousands of clones, 80% to 95% seen once. Sequences were derived from peripheral blood, sampled in the second trimester of pregnancy. V gene TRBV6-1 combines with J gene TRBJ2-5; D is perhaps TRBD2 (7 bases). The sequence was collected from a female donor with multiple sclerosis, enrolled in a pregnancy study. The CDR3 here is CASSEAGGAGETQYF. The CDR3 coding sequence is TGTGCCAGCAGTGAAGCGGGGGGGGCCGGGGAGACCCAGTACTTC.